This TCR beta chain appears in the sequencing data of a study of early T cells in non-severe SARS-CoV-2 infection. Study-wide points: VDJdb matching, biased toward anti-spike CD8 responses, missed private and CD4 specificities.

Between the trimmed V and J ends, which lost 9 bases and 12 bases, there was a span of 23 bases. Germline V lookup: CDR1 SNHLY, CDR2 FYNNEI. The CDR3 sequence is 13 residues long. This clonotype was seen ten or more times. The target antigen is unknown. The TCR library protocol attached unique molecular identifiers to the individual cDNA molecules. Via MiXCR, TCRdb re-called the 5' RACE reads, giving one row per CDR3 protein. Of more than 75,000 distinct CDR3 sequences listed, less than 15% are singletons. The source material was whole blood. V is TRBV2 and J is TRBJ1-1; a weak D match, TRBD1 (5 bases). This TCR came from an adult who was a healthcare worker with PCR-confirmed SARS-CoV-2 infection or an uninfected control (not recorded which). CDR3 in amino acids: CASLPNGGFESFF. CDR3 bases: TGTGCCAGTCTTCCTAACGGGGGTTTTGAGTCTTTCTTT.